This T cell receptor (beta chain) stems from a study of cytomegalovirus exposure and HLA in healthy donors. After removal of 4 bases from V and 4 bases from J, the junction contained 11 bases not matched to a gene. The CDR3 contains 16 residues. Germline CDR1 reads SGHNT; CDR2 reads YENEEA. Both 60 Vbeta primers and 13 Jbeta primers went into the PCR. In the source study's methods: Among the unique TCR beta chains that a later analysis counted, some 73 million in all, about 11 million were shared. Sequencing was performed with immunoSEQ multiplex PCR; in TCRdb, only in-frame clones are kept and a portion is missing. Clone size and V and J calls were adopted from that table, with D and trimming inferred from the DNA. This table holds roughly 190,000 clones, around 82% found once. Study-wide results and caveats: V segments that were indistinguishable, TRBV6-2 and TRBV6-3 among them, were omitted from analysis.

About this clone itself: Its antigen is undetermined.

This chain connects TRBV11-3 to TRBJ2-5; 8 bases line up with TRBD2. The specimen was PBMCs. The TCR was taken from a young woman in good health and CMV-seropositive. CDR3 amino acids: CASSYYGGAGGETQYF. CDR3 coding DNA: TGTGCCAGCAGCTACTACGGAGGTGCGGGGGGAGAGACCCAGTACTTC.